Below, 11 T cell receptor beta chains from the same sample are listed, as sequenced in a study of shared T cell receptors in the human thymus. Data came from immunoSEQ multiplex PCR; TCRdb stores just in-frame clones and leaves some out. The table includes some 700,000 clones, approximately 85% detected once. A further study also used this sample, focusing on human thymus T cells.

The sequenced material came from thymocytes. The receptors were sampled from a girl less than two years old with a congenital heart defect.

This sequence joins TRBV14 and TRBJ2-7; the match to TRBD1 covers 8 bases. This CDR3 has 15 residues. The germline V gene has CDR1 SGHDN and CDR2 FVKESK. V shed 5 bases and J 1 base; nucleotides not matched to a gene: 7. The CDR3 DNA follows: TGTGCCAGCAGCTCGGACAGGGATATATCCTACGAGCAGTACTTC. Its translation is CASSSDRDISYEQYF.

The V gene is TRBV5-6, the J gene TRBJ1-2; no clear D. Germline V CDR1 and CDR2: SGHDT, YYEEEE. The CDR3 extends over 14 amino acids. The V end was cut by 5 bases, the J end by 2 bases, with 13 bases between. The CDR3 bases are TGTGCCAGCAGTGCCGTGCCCCTAAACTATGGCTACACCTTC. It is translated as CASSAVPLNYGYTF.

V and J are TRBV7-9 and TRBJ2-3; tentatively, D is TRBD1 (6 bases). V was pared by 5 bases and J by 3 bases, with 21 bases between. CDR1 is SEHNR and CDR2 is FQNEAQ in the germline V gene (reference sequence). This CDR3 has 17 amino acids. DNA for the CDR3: TGTGCCAGCAGCCCCAAACCTCACAGGGATAGAACAGATACGCAGTATTTT. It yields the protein CASSPKPHRDRTDTQYF.

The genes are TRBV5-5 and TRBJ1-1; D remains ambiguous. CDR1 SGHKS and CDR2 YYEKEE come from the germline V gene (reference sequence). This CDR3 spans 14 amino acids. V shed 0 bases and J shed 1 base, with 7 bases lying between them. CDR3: CASSLVPGNTEAFF. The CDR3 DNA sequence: TGTGCCAGCAGCTTGGTACCAGGGAACACTGAAGCTTTCTTT.

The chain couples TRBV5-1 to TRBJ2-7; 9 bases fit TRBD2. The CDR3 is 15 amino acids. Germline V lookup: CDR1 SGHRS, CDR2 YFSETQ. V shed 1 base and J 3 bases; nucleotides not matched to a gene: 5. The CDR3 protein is CASSLSSGDIYEQYF. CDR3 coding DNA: TGCGCCAGCAGCTTGTCTAGCGGGGATATCTACGAGCAGTACTTC.

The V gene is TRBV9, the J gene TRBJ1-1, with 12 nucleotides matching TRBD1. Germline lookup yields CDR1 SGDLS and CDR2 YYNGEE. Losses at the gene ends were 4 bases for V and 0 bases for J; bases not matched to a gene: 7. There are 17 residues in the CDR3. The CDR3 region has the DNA TGTGCCAGCAGCTTCCGGGACAGGGGGCCTGTGAACACTGAAGCTTTCTTT. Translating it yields CASSFRDRGPVNTEAFF.

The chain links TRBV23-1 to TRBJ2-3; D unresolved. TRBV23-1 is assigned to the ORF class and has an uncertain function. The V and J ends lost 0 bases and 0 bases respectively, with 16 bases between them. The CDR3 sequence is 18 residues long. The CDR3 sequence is CASSQSLRDIHSTDTQYF. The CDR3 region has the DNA TGCGCCAGCAGTCAATCCTTGCGAGACATCCACAGCACAGATACGCAGTATTTT.

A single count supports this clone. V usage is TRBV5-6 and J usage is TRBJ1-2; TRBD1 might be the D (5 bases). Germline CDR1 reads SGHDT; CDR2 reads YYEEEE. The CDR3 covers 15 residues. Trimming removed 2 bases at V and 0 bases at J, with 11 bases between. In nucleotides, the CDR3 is TGTGCCAGCAGCTTCGGGGGGATAACTAACTATGGCTACACCTTC. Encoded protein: CASSFGGITNYGYTF.

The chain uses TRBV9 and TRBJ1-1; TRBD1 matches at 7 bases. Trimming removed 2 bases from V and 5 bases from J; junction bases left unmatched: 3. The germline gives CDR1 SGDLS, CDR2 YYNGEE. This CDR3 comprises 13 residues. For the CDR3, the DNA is TGTGCCAGCAGCGTTGAGGGGGCGACTGAAGCTTTCTTT. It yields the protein CASSVEGATEAFF. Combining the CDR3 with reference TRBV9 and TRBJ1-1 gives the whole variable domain DSGVTQTPKHLITATGQRVTLRCSPRSGDLSVYWYQQSLDQGLQFLIQYYNGEERAKGNILERFSAQQFPDLHSELNLSSLELGDSALYFCASSVEGATEAFFGQGTRLTVV.

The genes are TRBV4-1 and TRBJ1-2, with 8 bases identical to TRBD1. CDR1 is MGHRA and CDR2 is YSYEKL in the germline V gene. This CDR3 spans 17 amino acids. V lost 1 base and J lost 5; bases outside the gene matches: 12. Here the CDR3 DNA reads TGCGCCAGCAGCCAAGCGGAACCAAGACAGGGGCTGTATGGCTACACCTTC. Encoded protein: CASSQAEPRQGLYGYTF.

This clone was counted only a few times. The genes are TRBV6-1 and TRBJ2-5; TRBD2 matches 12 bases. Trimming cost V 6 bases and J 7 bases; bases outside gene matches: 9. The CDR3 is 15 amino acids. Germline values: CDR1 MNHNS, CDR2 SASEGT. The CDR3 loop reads CASSSLAGGPGTQYF. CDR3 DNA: TGTGCCAGCAGCTCGCTAGCGGGGGGGCCTGGGACCCAGTACTTC.